These 15 T cell receptor beta chains were sequenced from one sample in a study of blood T cell repertoires in COVID-19. Here immunoSEQ multiplex PCR was the method, and the copy in TCRdb shows in-frame clones only, minus some. The profile covers under 200,000 clones, with about 87% appearing a single time and under 3% taken by the ten largest. Sequencing used peripheral blood. The receptors derive from a woman older than 75 with COVID-19, enrolled during active disease.

The chain joins TRBV27 to TRBJ1-6; D not resolved. V lost 5 bases, J lost 7 bases, and 12 bases lay in between. Germline CDR1 is MNHEY and CDR2 is SMNVEV (reference sequence). The CDR3 extends over 14 amino acids. CDR3 nucleotide sequence: TGTGCCAGCAGTCCCCGATTGAGGAATTCACCCCTCCACTTT. It codes for CASSPRLRNSPLHF.

The rearrangement links TRBV14 to TRBJ1-1; 7 positions agree with TRBD1. Germline CDR1 SGHDN, CDR2 FVKESK. V shed 4 bases, J shed 0 bases, and the junction held 2 bases outside the gene matches. CDR3 length: 14 residues. The CDR3 nucleotides are TGTGCCAGCAGCCCCGGGACAGTGAACACTGAAGCTTTCTTT. Amino acid sequence: CASSPGTVNTEAFF.

A single count supports this clone. The chain carries TRBV2 and TRBJ2-2; 12 nucleotides match TRBD2. Germline-derived CDR1 and CDR2 are SNHLY and FYNNEI. Germline trimming cut 4 bases from V and 0 bases from J; bases unmatched to any gene: 6. This CDR3 contains 18 residues. The CDR3 nucleotides are TGTGCCAGCAGTGCCGGGACTAGCGGGTTATCGAACACCGGGGAGCTGTTTTTT. Protein product: CASSAGTSGLSNTGELFF.

The genes are TRBV11-2 and TRBJ2-3, with 10 nucleotides matching TRBD2. The CDR3 has 15 amino acids. CDR1 is SGHAT and CDR2 is FQNNGV in the germline V gene. The J segment lost 5 bases and the V segment lost 1 base, leaving 3 bases of the junction unmatched. In nucleotides, the CDR3 is TGTGCCAGCAGCTTAGGGGCTAGCGGGAGAGATACGCAGTATTTT. It yields the protein CASSLGASGRDTQYF.

This clone was counted between two and nine times. The chain carries TRBV24-1 and TRBJ2-2; the match to TRBD2 covers 9 bases. Germline V gene sequence: CDR1 KGHDR, CDR2 SFDVKD. The CDR3 consists of 17 residues. V trimming: 1 base; J trimming: 5 bases; junction bases outside the gene matches: 7. The CDR3 nucleotides are TGTGCCACCAGTGATTTTCTCGGGACTAGCCAGACCGGGGAGCTGTTTTTT. Protein: CATSDFLGTSQTGELFF.

The V and J genes are TRBV24-1 and TRBJ2-1; 8 nucleotides line up with TRBD1. The V segment lost 6 bases and the J segment 5 bases; nucleotides outside the gene matches: 8. The germline CDR1 and CDR2 sequences are KGHDR and SFDVKD. The CDR3 consists of 15 residues. The CDR3, as DNA: TGTGCCACCAGTTCACGGGACAGGACTAACAATGAGCAGTTCTTC. Translating it yields CATSSRDRTNNEQFF.

The chain carries TRBV11-1 and TRBJ2-7, with D possibly TRBD2 on 6 matching bases. The ends were cut back, 3 bases at V and 2 bases at J, with 11 bases in the middle. The CDR3 consists of 14 residues. Germline-derived CDR1 and CDR2 are SGHAT and FQDESV (reference sequence). The CDR3 coding sequence is TGTGCCAGCAGCTTGACTAGTCGCACCTACGAGCAGTACTTC. Amino acids: CASSLTSRTYEQYF. The complete variable domain, with remaining parts taken from reference TRBV11-1 and TRBJ2-7, reads EAEVAQSPRYKITEKSQAVAFWCDPISGHATLYWYRQILGQGPELLVQFQDESVVDDSQLPKDRFSAERLKGVDSTLKIQPAELGDSAMYLCASSLTSRTYEQYFGPGTRLTVT.

The chain couples TRBV19 to TRBJ1-4; 7 nucleotides line up with TRBD1. The CDR3 length is 15 residues. CDR1 is LNHDA, CDR2 SQIVND, per germline (reference sequence). V gave up 3 bases and J gave up 7 bases; unmatched junction bases: 8. CDR3 amino acids: CASSMSGGFGEKLFF. The CDR3 DNA reads TGTGCCAGTAGTATGTCAGGGGGTTTCGGTGAAAAACTGTTTTTT.

The chain uses TRBV28 and TRBJ2-2, with 9 bases lining up with TRBD2. V lost 7 bases, J lost 5 bases, and 5 bases stayed unmatched. CDR3 length: 14 residues. Germline CDR1 MDHEN, CDR2 SYDVKM. The CDR3 DNA sequence: TGTGCCAGCAACCTTAGCGGGAGAACCGGGGAGCTGTTTTTT. This gives the protein CASNLSGRTGELFF.

The rearrangement joins TRBV28 to TRBJ1-4; TRBD1 matches at 10 bases. Germline values: CDR1 MDHEN, CDR2 SYDVKM. The CDR3 runs 16 residues. The J segment lost 7 bases and the V segment lost 6 bases, leaving 11 bases of the junction unmatched. This CDR3 is CASRTPPGQGSEKLFF. In DNA, the CDR3 is TGTGCCAGCAGAACTCCTCCGGGACAGGGGAGTGAAAAACTGTTTTTT. The complete variable domain, with remaining parts taken from reference TRBV28 and TRBJ1-4, reads DVKVTQSSRYLVKRTGEKVFLECVQDMDHENMFWYRQDPGLGLRLIYFSYDVKMKEKGDIPEGYSVSREKKERFSLILESASTNQTSMYLCASRTPPGQGSEKLFFGSGTQLSVL.

The gene calls are TRBV28 and TRBJ2-1; 7 bases are a match to TRBD2. Unmatched junction bases numbered 15, after V lost 3 bases and J lost 7 bases. Germline lookup yields CDR1 MDHEN and CDR2 SYDVKM. The CDR3 consists of 17 residues. The DNA of the CDR3 is TGTGCCAGCAGTTTCCCGACGGGGCGGGAGTACGGGAATGAGCAGTTCTTC. Amino acid sequence: CASSFPTGREYGNEQFF.

The V call is TRBV19, the J call TRBJ1-1; perhaps TRBD1 as D (5 bases). CDR1 and CDR2 from the germline V gene are LNHDA and SQIVND (reference sequence). With 3 bases removed from V and 6 bases from J, the gap between germline ends came to 20 bases. This CDR3 is built from 16 residues. DNA for the CDR3: TGTGCCAGTAGTATCACCCCCCTAGGGGCGGTGGCTGAAGCTTTCTTT. This encodes CASSITPLGAVAEAFF.

In nucleotides, the CDR3 is TGTGCCAGCAGCCAAGAAAGGGGACAGGGGAACTATGGCTACACCTTC. Its protein is CASSQERGQGNYGYTF. The chain joins TRBV3-1 (or the pseudogene TRBV3-2) to TRBJ1-2; 10 nucleotides match TRBD1. Germline CDR1 is LGHDT and CDR2 is YNNKEL (reference sequence). CDR3 size: 16 residues. Unmatched junction bases numbered 3, after V lost 0 bases and J lost 2 bases.

CDR3 residues: CASSFSQGVTTDTQYF. The CDR3 nucleotides are TGTGCCAGCAGTTTCAGCCAGGGGGTGACGACAGATACGCAGTATTTT. This chain links TRBV28 with TRBJ2-3, with 7 bases lining up with TRBD1. Germline CDR1 reads MDHEN; CDR2 reads SYDVKM. V gave up 3 bases and J gave up 3 bases; unmatched junction bases: 9. The CDR3 totals 16 residues.

V and J are TRBV18 and TRBJ1-4, with D possibly matching TRBD1 (6 bases). The CDR3 spans 16 residues. V was pared by 1 base and J by 5 bases, with 14 bases between. CDR1 and CDR2 from the germline V gene are KGHSH and LQKENI. The CDR3 DNA reads TGTGCCAGCTCACCACAACAGGGACGGAAGAATGAAAAACTGTTTTTT. It specifies CASSPQQGRKNEKLFF.